Listed below are T cell receptor beta chains from one sample, sequenced in a study of CD8+ T cells in alopecia areata. The data were produced by immunoSEQ multiplex PCR, yet TCRdb's version contains in-frame clones alone and is incomplete. The table includes 190,000 or so clones, around three fifths detected once. The sample here was CD8+ T cells sorted from blood, taken at week 24, from a patient treated with tofacitinib. These receptors were taken from a human donor with alopecia areata. The CDR3 runs from the conserved cysteine through the conserved F or W. D genes are given only for firm matches. Where a row states a size, it is once, few, many or the class of an expanded clone; other rows omit it.

size: NA; D: NA; J: TRBJ2-3; V: TRBV13; CDR3: CASSLAGKTDTQYF; DNA: TGTGCCAGCAGCTTAGCGGGGAAAACAGATACGCAGTATTTT
size: NA; D: NA; J: TRBJ2-5; V: TRBV13; CDR3: CASSLGRETQYF; DNA: TGTGCCAGCAGCTTAGGCCGGGAGACCCAGTACTTC
size: NA; D: NA; J: TRBJ2-5; V: TRBV4-2; CDR3: CASSQGGGEETQYF; DNA: TGTGCCAGCAGCCAAGGTGGAGGGGAAGAGACCCAGTACTTC
size: NA; D: NA; J: TRBJ2-7; V: TRBV9; CDR3: CASSTRQDPSYEQYF; DNA: TGTGCCAGCAGCACTCGACAGGATCCATCCTACGAGCAGTACTTC
size: NA; D: NA; J: TRBJ1-5; V: TRBV5-6; CDR3: CASSFGLKNQPQHF; DNA: TGTGCCAGCAGCTTCGGACTGAAGAATCAGCCCCAGCATTTT
size: NA; D: NA; J: TRBJ1-2; V: TRBV2; CDR3: CASSDNRAYGYTF; DNA: TGTGCCAGCAGTGATAACAGAGCCTATGGCTACACCTTC
size: NA; D: NA; J: TRBJ1-2; V: TRBV29-1; CDR3: CSVPKLGGYTF; DNA: TGCAGCGTGCCAAAACTGGGAGGCTACACCTTC
size: few; D: TRBD2; J: TRBJ2-1; V: TRBV6-5; CDR3: CASSYTGGPNEQFF; DNA: TGTGCCAGCAGTTACACGGGGGGGCCAAATGAGCAGTTCTTC
size: NA; D: NA; J: TRBJ2-6; V: TRBV7-9; CDR3: CASSSARDSGANVLTF; DNA: TGTGCCAGCAGCTCAGCCCGGGACTCTGGGGCCAACGTCCTGACTTTC
size: once; D: TRBD1; J: TRBJ1-5; V: TRBV25-1; CDR3: CASSELGTGEPQHF; DNA: TGTGCCAGCAGTGAATTAGGGACAGGGGAGCCCCAGCATTTT
size: NA; D: NA; J: TRBJ2-2; V: TRBV28; CDR3: CASSSTGRAGPSGELFF; DNA: TGTGCCAGCAGTTCCACGGGACGCGCGGGCCCCTCCGGGGAGCTGTTTTTT
size: NA; D: TRBD1; J: TRBJ1-2; V: TRBV2; CDR3: CASYERDRGSDGYTF; DNA: TGTGCCAGCTACGAACGGGACAGGGGGTCTGACGGCTACACCTTC
size: NA; D: NA; J: TRBJ1-2; V: TRBV7-9; CDR3: CASSPDYGYTF; DNA: TGTGCCAGCAGCCCTGACTATGGCTACACCTTC
size: NA; D: NA; J: TRBJ2-7; V: TRBV7-9; CDR3: CASSLSSYEQYF; DNA: TGTGCCAGCAGCTTATCATCCTACGAGCAGTACTTC
size: few; D: NA; J: TRBJ2-5; V: TRBV6-5; CDR3: CAISELPQETQYF; DNA: TGTGCCATCAGTGAATTGCCCCAAGAGACCCAGTACTTC
size: few; D: NA; J: TRBJ2-3; V: TRBV7-9; CDR3: CASSPTGPRTDTQYF; DNA: TGTGCCAGCAGTCCTACAGGACCCCGCACAGATACGCAGTATTTT
size: NA; D: TRBD1; J: TRBJ1-1; V: TRBV7-9; CDR3: CASSVGQVEAFF; DNA: TGTGCCAGCAGCGTCGGACAGGTTGAAGCTTTCTTT
size: NA; D: NA; J: TRBJ1-1; V: TRBV10-2; CDR3: CASSMTENEAFF; DNA: TGCGCCAGCAGTATGACAGAGAATGAAGCTTTCTTT
size: once; D: NA; J: TRBJ2-2; V: TRBV2; CDR3: CASLTQGTGELFF; DNA: TGTGCCAGCTTAACACAGGGCACCGGGGAGCTGTTTTTT
size: NA; D: NA; J: TRBJ1-2; V: TRBV2; CDR3: CASIPVGGDGYTF; DNA: TGTGCCAGCATTCCTGTGGGGGGCGATGGCTACACCTTC
size: few; D: NA; J: TRBJ2-1; V: TRBV5-1; CDR3: CASSLSNEQFF; DNA: TGCGCCAGCAGCCTCAGCAATGAGCAGTTCTTC
size: NA; D: NA; J: TRBJ1-1; V: TRBV19; CDR3: CASTPGNEAFF; DNA: TGTGCCAGTACCCCGGGAAATGAAGCTTTCTTT
size: NA; D: TRBD2; J: TRBJ2-3; V: TRBV10-2; CDR3: CASGGLAGGQDTQYF; DNA: TGCGCCAGCGGGGGACTAGCGGGGGGACAAGATACGCAGTATTTT
size: NA; D: NA; J: TRBJ2-7; V: TRBV4-1; CDR3: CASSQGGTGMRYEQYF; DNA: TGCGCCAGCAGCCAAGGTGGTACAGGGATGAGGTACGAGCAGTACTTC
size: NA; D: NA; J: TRBJ2-7; V: TRBV25-1; CDR3: CASSLDRSFPYEQYF; DNA: TGTGCCAGCAGTTTAGACAGGTCGTTTCCTTACGAGCAGTACTTC
size: few; D: NA; J: TRBJ2-7; V: TRBV6-5; CDR3: CASHSEQYF; DNA: TGTGCCAGCCACTCCGAGCAGTACTTC